This TCR beta chain emerged from a study of T cells in Graves' hyperthyroidism and ophthalmopathy. Study-wide points: The model predicted ophthalmopathy a median around six months before onset.

Patients between 18 and 65 years old had hyperthyroidism, newly diagnosed and lasting under 2 months. Criteria for exclusion of patients were uncontrolled infection, other autoimmune disease, pregnancy or lactation. Fresh peripheral blood, about 10 ml of it, supplied the PBMCs. Concerning this clonotype itself: What it recognizes is unknown.

From RNA transcripts, TCR beta CDR3 regions were amplified. RT-PCR in the first round (using the HTBI primer set) targeted the TCR CDR3. TCRdb processed the multiplex PCR reads anew with MiXCR; each CDR3 protein has one entry. The sample has 300,000 to 400,000 distinct CDR3 sequences; roughly 18% are singletons. Germline V gene sequence: CDR1 DFQATT, CDR2 SNEGSKA (reference sequence). This CDR3 region has 14 residues. Trimming took off 2 bases at V and 4 bases at J, with 13 bases between the two ends. Sequencing was performed on blood. The clonotype was recovered from a woman in her forties or fifties with Graves' hyperthyroidism. The rearrangement uses TRBV20-1 and TRBJ2-3; D unclear. CDR3 DNA: TGCAGTGCTAGAACCACTTTTGGATCAGATACGCAGTATTTT. Amino acid sequence: CSARTTFGSDTQYF.